Below, 25 T cell receptor beta chains from the same sample are listed, as sequenced in a study of T-cell reconstitution after alpha-beta-depleted transplantation in children. Molecular barcoding with unique molecular identifiers was used for the TCRbeta library. TCRdb passed the PCR reads through MiXCR, listing each CDR3 protein once. The repertoire holds approximately 520,000 distinct CDR3 sequences, with approximately 32% as singletons. The specimen comprised PBMCs from the stem cell graft donor, sampled from the stem cell graft. These receptors came from a human donor who donated a stem cell graft to a child with aplastic anemia.

This clonotype was counted between two and nine times. The rearrangement uses TRBV29-1 and TRBJ1-1; the match to TRBD1 covers 12 bases. Per germline, CDR1 SQVTM and CDR2 ANQGSEA. The CDR3 has 14 residues. The V segment lost 4 bases and the J segment 7 bases; nucleotides outside the gene matches: 7. CDR3 sequence: CSVGGQGALGEAFF. In DNA form, the CDR3 reads TGCAGCGTTGGGGGACAGGGGGCGCTGGGTGAAGCTTTCTTT.

The CDR3 bases are TGTGCCACCAGCAGACCCTGGGCGGCGGGGGGCTCCTATAATTCACCCCTCCACTTT. It is translated as CATSRPWAAGGSYNSPLHF. This chain uses TRBV15 with TRBJ1-6; a weak D match, TRBD1 (5 bases). The germline CDR1 and CDR2 sequences are LNHNV and YYDKDF (reference sequence). CDR3 length: 19 amino acids. Trimming cost V 2 bases and J 0 bases, with 17 bases left between them.

This sequence joins TRBV6-2 or TRBV6-3 and TRBJ2-1; TRBD2 matches 7 bases. The CDR3 totals 17 residues. The germline V gene has CDR1 MNHEY and CDR2 SVGEGT. The trim removed 5 bases at V and 7 bases at J, leaving 17 bases unmatched. CDR3 loop: CASSGGVSGAKANEQFF. CDR3 DNA: TGTGCCAGCAGTGGGGGAGTGAGCGGGGCAAAGGCGAATGAGCAGTTCTTC.

The chain is built from TRBV14 and TRBJ2-5; TRBD2 matches 9 bases. Germline V gene lookup returns CDR1 SGHDN and CDR2 FVKESK. There are 15 residues in the CDR3. The J segment lost 5 bases and the V segment lost 4 bases, leaving 8 bases of the junction unmatched. CDR3 protein: CASSLWREGPETQYF. CDR3 sequence (DNA): TGTGCCAGCAGCCTTTGGCGGGAGGGCCCGGAGACCCAGTACTTC.

The V call is TRBV7-2, the J call TRBJ2-5; D is possibly TRBD1 or TRBD2 (5 bases each). V was trimmed by 4 bases and J by 1 base, leaving 13 bases between them. The germline CDR1 and CDR2 sequences are SGHTA and FQGNSA. There are 15 residues in the CDR3. The CDR3 coding sequence is TGTGCCAGCAGCTCCGAGGGGCGGATCCAAGAGACCCAGTACTTC. Translated: CASSSEGRIQETQYF.

The rearrangement links TRBV7-9 to TRBJ2-1, with TRBD1 as a possible D gene (5 bases). This CDR3 comprises 16 residues. Germline CDR1 reads SEHNR; CDR2 reads FQNEAQ (reference sequence). V was shortened by 10 bases and J by 5 bases, with 24 bases between the two germline ends. DNA for the CDR3: TGTGCCACCCTCCCGGGTAACAGGCTAGAGGACAATGAGCAGTTCTTC. Translating gives CATLPGNRLEDNEQFF.

This chain uses TRBV28 with TRBJ2-2; 14 positions match TRBD2. V lost 6 bases, J lost 6 bases, and 12 bases stayed unmatched. Germline CDR1 reads MDHEN; CDR2 reads SYDVKM. The CDR3 covers 18 residues. In DNA form, the CDR3 reads TGTGCCAGCAGCCCCCGCGGGTTGACTAGCGGGAGGGCCGGGGAGCTGTTTTTT. Amino acid sequence: CASSPRGLTSGRAGELFF.

To note about this clonotype: It may be a read error: a sequence one base away is much more abundant. The gene calls are TRBV20-1 and TRBJ2-2; 12 bases are a match to TRBD2. The CDR3 is 16 residues long. Looked up from germline, CDR1 is DFQATT and CDR2 is SNEGSKA (reference sequence). CDR3 sequence: CGARPGLAGNTGELFF. The CDR3 DNA is TGCGGTGCTAGACCTGGACTAGCGGGAAACACCGGGGAGCTGTTTTTT.

This clonotype was observed at least ten times. The chain employs TRBV30 and TRBJ2-3; D possibly corresponds to TRBD1 (6 bases). Deletions cut 4 bases from V and 4 bases from J, with 18 bases between. Germline V CDR1 and CDR2: GTSNPN, SVGIG (reference sequence). CDR3 length: 15 residues. The CDR3 nucleotides read TGTGCCTGGAACAGGGCTACTAATGCTGCAGATACGCAGTATTTT. It is translated as CAWNRATNAADTQYF.

The rearrangement joins TRBV5-1 to TRBJ2-1; no definite D call. CDR1 and CDR2 from the germline V gene are SGHRS and YFSETQ. The CDR3 loop spans 15 amino acids. V was cut by 3 bases and J by 0 bases, with 10 bases left in between. The CDR3 DNA reads TGCGCCAGCAGCTCGACGGAGAGCTCCTACAATGAGCAGTTCTTC. It is translated as CASSSTESSYNEQFF.

This clonotype has just a few counts. The chain employs TRBV10-1 and TRBJ2-2; D unclear. The CDR3 extends over 15 amino acids. Between the trimmed V and J ends, which lost 3 bases and 4 bases, there was a span of 12 bases. The germline V gene has CDR1 WNHNN and CDR2 SYGVQD (reference sequence). The CDR3 DNA reads TGCGCCAGCAGTGACCCAGTGCGTGGCACCGGGGAGCTGTTTTTT. Translation gives CASSDPVRGTGELFF.

In this sample, this clonotype turned up a few times. V is TRBV28 and J is TRBJ2-4; a weak D match, TRBD2 (5 bases). The V and J ends lost 5 bases and 13 bases respectively, with 12 bases between them. The germline V gene has CDR1 MDHEN and CDR2 SYDVKM. CDR3 length: 11 amino acids. CDR3 sequence reads: CASSARWEQYF. The DNA for the CDR3 is TGTGCCAGCAGTGCCCGATGGGAGCAGTACTTC.

This clonotype was observed a handful of times. V and J are TRBV11-2 and TRBJ2-6, with a possible D match to TRBD1 (6 bases). CDR1 and CDR2 from the germline V gene are SGHAT and FQNNGV. The CDR3 totals 17 residues. The V gene lost 4 bases and the J gene lost 0 bases, with 13 bases spanning the gap. The DNA for the CDR3 is TGTGCCAGCAGCTCTAGAGGACAGTCCTCTGGGGCCAACGTCCTGACTTTC. Translating it yields CASSSRGQSSGANVLTF.

This rearrangement joins TRBV5-1 to TRBJ2-1; D perhaps matches TRBD1 (6 bases). This CDR3 is 16 amino acids long. V gave up 1 base and J gave up 2 bases, with 13 bases separating them. Looked up from germline, CDR1 is SGHRS and CDR2 is YFSETQ. The CDR3 bases are TGCGCCAGCAGCTTGAGATTAGGGGGACCCTACAATGAGCAGTTCTTC. It yields the protein CASSLRLGGPYNEQFF.

This rearrangement joins TRBV5-1 to TRBJ2-1, with no clear D. Germline V gives CDR1 SGHRS, CDR2 YFSETQ. The ends were cut back, 4 bases at V and 3 bases at J, with 8 bases in the middle. The CDR3 contains 13 residues. CDR3: CASSADGYNEQFF. The DNA of the CDR3 is TGCGCCAGCAGCGCTGACGGCTACAATGAGCAGTTCTTC.

A few counts support this clonotype. V usage is TRBV29-1 and J usage is TRBJ2-3; 9 bases align to TRBD2. Trimming took 4 bases from V and 1 from J; bases not matched to a gene: 12. The CDR3 totals 17 residues. Per germline, CDR1 SQVTM and CDR2 ANQGSEA. The CDR3 spells CSVGVFGGRARTDTQYF. CDR3 sequence (DNA): TGCAGCGTTGGGGTGTTTGGCGGGAGGGCCCGCACAGATACGCAGTATTTT.

This clonotype was seen a handful of times. The chain joins TRBV9 to TRBJ2-7; weak D call: TRBD2 (6 bases). Germline CDR1 SGDLS, CDR2 YYNGEE. The CDR3 totals 15 residues. V lost 3 bases to trimming and J lost 2 bases, with 15 bases between them. This CDR3 reads CASSAGSPSAYEQYF. CDR3 DNA sequence: TGTGCCAGCAGCGCCGGGAGCCCGTCCGCCTACGAGCAGTACTTC. Full variable domain (rest looked up from reference TRBV9 and TRBJ2-7): DSGVTQTPKHLITATGQRVTLRCSPRSGDLSVYWYQQSLDQGLQFLIQYYNGEERAKGNILERFSAQQFPDLHSELNLSSLELGDSALYFCASSAGSPSAYEQYFGPGTRLTVT.

This chain links TRBV7-9 with TRBJ2-7, with TRBD1 matching over 7 bases. V was clipped by 3 bases and J by 2 bases; unmatched bases: 1. The CDR3 loop spans 13 amino acids. CDR1 and CDR2 (germline): SEHNR, FQNEAQ (reference sequence). The CDR3, as DNA: TGTGCCAGCAGCTTGACAGGGCCCTACGAGCAGTACGTC. Amino acids: CASSLTGPYEQYV.

This clonotype was picked up a small number of times. The rearrangement joins TRBV6-2 or TRBV6-3 to TRBJ2-1; D unclear. Trimming pared 3 bases from V and 8 bases from J, leaving 5 bases between. Germline V gives CDR1 MNHEY, CDR2 SVGEGT. This CDR3 region has 11 residues. The CDR3 sequence is CASSYPDEQFF. The CDR3 nucleotides read TGTGCCAGCAGTTATCCAGATGAGCAGTTCTTC.

The table lists this clonotype with many counts. The J gene is TRBJ2-3, the V gene TRBV7-9; 13 bases are shared with TRBD2. Looked up from germline, CDR1 is SEHNR and CDR2 is FQNEAQ (reference sequence). This CDR3 is 17 amino acids long. The J segment lost 4 bases and the V segment lost 2 bases, leaving 6 bases of the junction unmatched. For the CDR3, the DNA is TGTGCCAGCAGCTTACCCCAACTAGCGGGGGGGCCAGATACGCAGTATTTT. Residues: CASSLPQLAGGPDTQYF.

In DNA, the CDR3 is TGTGCCAGCACCTCGTTTAGGACAGGGAACACAGATACGCAGTATTTT. It specifies CASTSFRTGNTDTQYF. V is TRBV6-2 or TRBV6-3 and J is TRBJ2-3; 8 bases map to TRBD1. The CDR3 has 16 residues. V dropped 7 bases and J dropped 2; count of bases not matched to a gene: 11. Germline lookup yields CDR1 MNHEY and CDR2 SVGEGT.

The CDR3 DNA reads TGCAGTGCCCTCTACTCGGGGAGTAATTCACCCCTCCACTTT. As protein: CSALYSGSNSPLHF. The V gene is TRBV20-1, the J gene TRBJ1-6; no firm D call. The V gene's germline CDR1 is DFQATT and CDR2 SNEGSKA (reference sequence). The CDR3 has 14 residues. Trimming removed 6 bases at V and 6 bases at J, with 15 bases between.

This clonotype was counted only a few times. The rearrangement links TRBV5-6 to TRBJ2-1, with 7 bases matching TRBD1. Trimming at V came to 0 bases and at J to 4 bases, leaving 4 bases not matched to a gene. This CDR3 region has 15 residues. Germline assignment: CDR1 SGHDT and CDR2 YYEEEE. CDR3 in amino acids: CASSLESGGYNEQFF. The CDR3 bases are TGTGCCAGCAGCTTGGAGTCAGGGGGATACAATGAGCAGTTCTTC.

The V and J genes are TRBV7-6 and TRBJ1-1; 7 nucleotides line up with TRBD1. The CDR3 is 16 residues long. Losses at the gene ends were 5 bases for V and 2 bases for J; bases not matched to a gene: 11. Germline CDR1 reads SGHVS; CDR2 reads FNYEAQ. The chain's CDR3 is CASSPQRQGFNTEAFF. Here the CDR3 DNA reads TGTGCCAGCAGCCCCCAAAGACAGGGCTTTAACACTGAAGCTTTCTTT.

This clonotype has a handful of counts. The V call is TRBV19, the J call TRBJ2-6; TRBD1 aligns across 8 bases. Germline CDR1 reads LNHDA; CDR2 reads SQIVND (reference sequence). The CDR3 contains 19 residues. V lost 1 base, J lost 4 bases, and 12 bases stayed unmatched. As DNA, the CDR3 is TGTGCCAGTAGTATAGTGCGGGCAGGGGGCGCGGAAGGGGCCAACGTCCTGACTTTC. It is translated as CASSIVRAGGAEGANVLTF.